Each of the 4 T cell receptor beta chains below was sequenced from the same sample in a study of human T cells and chemical hapten exposure. Time point defined: patch test 2, 6 weeks after DPC sensitization. Sample treatment: therapeutic diphenylcyclopropenone sensitization with weekly scalp DPC. TCRdb processed the RACE reads anew with MiXCR; each CDR3 protein has one entry. The repertoire holds some 54,000 distinct CDR3 sequences, with 8.5% to 10% as singletons. The sample consisted of whole blood, taken in connection with sensitization to the hapten diphenylcyclopropenone (DPC). All receptors come from a woman aged 45-60 years with alopecia areata. Some clones in this sample may be carry-over from other donors' samples.

In its sample, this clonotype was seen a few times. The CDR3 bases are TGCGCCAGCAGCCCCAGGCTCCGGGACAAGCGACCACCCCTCCACTTT. It yields the protein CASSPRLRDKRPPLHF. The chain has TRBV4-1 and TRBJ1-6, with D possibly being TRBD1 (6 bases). V dropped 4 bases and J dropped 11 bases, with 21 bases sitting between them. CDR1 and CDR2 (germline): MGHRA, YSYEKL. There are 16 residues in the CDR3.

There are a few counts of this clonotype. V usage is TRBV6-5 and J usage is TRBJ1-1; D ambiguous. The V gene's germline CDR1 is MNHEY and CDR2 SVGAGI. The CDR3 length is 13 residues. Between the trimmed V and J ends, which lost 7 bases and 5 bases, there was a span of 14 bases. CDR3 DNA sequence: TGTGCCAGCACGCCTCCCGGGAGGACTGAAGCTTTCTTT. Its translation: CASTPPGRTEAFF.

This clonotype has a handful of counts. The chain carries TRBV2 and TRBJ2-5; D is uncertain. Germline loops: CDR1 SNHLY, CDR2 FYNNEI. Trimming took off 0 bases at V and 6 bases at J, with 5 bases between the two ends. The CDR3 extends over 12 amino acids. The CDR3 region is CASSEAQKTQYF. CDR3 coding DNA: TGTGCCAGCAGTGAAGCGCAGAAGACCCAGTACTTC.

The rearrangement uses TRBV12-3 or TRBV12-4 and TRBJ2-7, with 8 bases identical to TRBD1. Losses at the gene ends were 6 bases for V and 4 bases for J; bases not matched to a gene: 5. This CDR3 region has 13 residues. CDR3 region: CASRPGGGYEQYF. The CDR3 bases are TGTGCCAGCAGGCCAGGGGGCGGATACGAGCAGTACTTC.